This T cell receptor beta chain stems from a study of cytomegalovirus exposure and HLA in healthy donors. A multiplex PCR was run with 60 Vbeta primers and 13 Jbeta primers. Clones were read by immunoSEQ multiplex PCR, and TCRdb kept only the in-frame ones, dropping some. Found here are under 150,000 clones, around 82% of them singletons; the top ten hold over 1.5%. V lost 5 bases to trimming and J lost 3 bases, with 12 bases between them. The germline V gene has CDR1 SEHNR and CDR2 FQNEAQ (reference sequence). This CDR3 region has 14 residues. The chain uses TRBV7-9 and TRBJ2-3, with D unresolved. The TCR sequence derives from a boy younger than 18 in good health and CMV-seronegative. The material sequenced was PBMCs. CDR3 loop: CASSLSSSTDTQYF. The CDR3 DNA reads as TGTGCCAGCAGCCTCTCCTCGTCGACAGATACGCAGTATTTT. Filled out from reference TRBV7-9 and TRBJ2-3, the complete variable domain reads DTGVSQNPRHKITKRGQNVTFRCDPISEHNRLYWYRQTLGQGPEFLTYFQNEAQLEKSRLLSDRFSAERPKGSFSTLEIQRTEQGDSAMYLCASSLSSSTDTQYFGPGTRLTVL.